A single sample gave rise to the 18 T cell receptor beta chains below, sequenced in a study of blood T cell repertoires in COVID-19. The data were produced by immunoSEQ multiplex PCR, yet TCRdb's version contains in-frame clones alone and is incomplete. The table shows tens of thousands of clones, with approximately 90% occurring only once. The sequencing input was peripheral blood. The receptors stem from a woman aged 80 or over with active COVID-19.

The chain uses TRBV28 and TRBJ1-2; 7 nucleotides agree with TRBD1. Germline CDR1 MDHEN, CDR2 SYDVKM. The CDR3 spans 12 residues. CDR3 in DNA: TGTGCTTCCACGGGACAGAGATATGGCTACACCTTC. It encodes CASTGQRYGYTF.

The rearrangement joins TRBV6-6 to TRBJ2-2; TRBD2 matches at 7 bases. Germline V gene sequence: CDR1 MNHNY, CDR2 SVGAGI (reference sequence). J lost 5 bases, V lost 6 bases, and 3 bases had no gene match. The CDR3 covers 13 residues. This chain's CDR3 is CASRRLATGELFF. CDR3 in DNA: TGTGCCAGCAGAAGACTAGCAACCGGGGAGCTGTTTTTT.

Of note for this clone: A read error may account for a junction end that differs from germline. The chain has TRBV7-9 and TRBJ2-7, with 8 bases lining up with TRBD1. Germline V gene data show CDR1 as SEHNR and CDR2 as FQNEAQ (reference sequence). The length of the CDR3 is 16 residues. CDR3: CASSASGTGHSDEQYF. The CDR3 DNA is TGTGCCAGCAGCGCCTCCGGGACAGGCCACTCCGACGAGCAGTACTTC.

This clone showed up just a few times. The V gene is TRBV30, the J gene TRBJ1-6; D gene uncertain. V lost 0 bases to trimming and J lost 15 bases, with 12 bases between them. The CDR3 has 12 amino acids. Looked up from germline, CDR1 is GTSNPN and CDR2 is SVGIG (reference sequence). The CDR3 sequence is CAWSVETLFLHF. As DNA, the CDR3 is TGTGCCTGGAGTGTAGAGACACTCTTCCTCCACTTT. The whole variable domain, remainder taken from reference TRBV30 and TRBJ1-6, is SQTIHQWPATLVQPVGSPLSLECTVEGTSNPNLYWYRQAAGRGLQLLFYSVGIGQISSEVPQNLSASRPQDRQFILSSKKLLLSDSGFYLCAWSVETLFLHFGNGTRLTVT.

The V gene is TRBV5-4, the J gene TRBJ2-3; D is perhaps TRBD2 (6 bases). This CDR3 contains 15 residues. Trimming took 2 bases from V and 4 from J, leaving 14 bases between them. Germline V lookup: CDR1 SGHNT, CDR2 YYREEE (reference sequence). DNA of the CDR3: TGTGCCAGCAGCTTATTCGGGAGTTCGCCAGATACGCAGTATTTT. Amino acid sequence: CASSLFGSSPDTQYF.

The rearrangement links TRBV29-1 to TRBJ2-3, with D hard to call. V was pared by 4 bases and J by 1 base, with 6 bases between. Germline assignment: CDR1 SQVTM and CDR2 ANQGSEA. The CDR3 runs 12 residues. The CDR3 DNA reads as TGCAGCGTTGGGCCACGCACAGATACGCAGTATTTT. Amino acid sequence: CSVGPRTDTQYF.

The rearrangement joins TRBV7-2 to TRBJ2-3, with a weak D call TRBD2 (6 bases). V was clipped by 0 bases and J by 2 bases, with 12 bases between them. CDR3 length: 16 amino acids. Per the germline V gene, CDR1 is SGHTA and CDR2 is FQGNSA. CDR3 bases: TGTGCCAGCAGCTTAGCGGGGGGAGGAGTCACAGATACGCAGTATTTT. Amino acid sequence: CASSLAGGGVTDTQYF.

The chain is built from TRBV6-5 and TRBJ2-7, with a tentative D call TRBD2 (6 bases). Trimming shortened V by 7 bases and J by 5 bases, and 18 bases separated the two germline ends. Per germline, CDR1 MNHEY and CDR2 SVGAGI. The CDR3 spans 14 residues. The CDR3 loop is CASKKGGGIDEQYF. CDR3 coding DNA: TGTGCCAGCAAGAAAGGTGGAGGGATCGACGAGCAGTACTTC.

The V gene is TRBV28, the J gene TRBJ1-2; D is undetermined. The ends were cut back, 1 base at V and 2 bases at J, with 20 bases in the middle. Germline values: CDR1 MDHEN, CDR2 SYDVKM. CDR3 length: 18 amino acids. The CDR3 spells CASSLFHVFGGTNYGYTF. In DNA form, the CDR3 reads TGTGCCAGCAGTTTATTTCATGTCTTTGGAGGAACCAACTATGGCTACACCTTC.

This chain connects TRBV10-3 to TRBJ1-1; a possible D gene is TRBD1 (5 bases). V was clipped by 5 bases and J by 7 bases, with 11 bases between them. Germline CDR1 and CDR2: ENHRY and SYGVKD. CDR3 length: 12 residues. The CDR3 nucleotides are TGTGCCATCAGTCGGGGGGGGAATGAAGCTTTCTTT. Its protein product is CAISRGGNEAFF.

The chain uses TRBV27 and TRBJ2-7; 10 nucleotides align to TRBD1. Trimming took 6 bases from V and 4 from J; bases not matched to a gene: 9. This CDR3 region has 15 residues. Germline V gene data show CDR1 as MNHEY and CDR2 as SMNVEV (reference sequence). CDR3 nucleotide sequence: TGTGCCAGCAGCTTAGATCCGGGACAGGGGTACGAGCAGTACTTC. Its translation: CASSLDPGQGYEQYF.

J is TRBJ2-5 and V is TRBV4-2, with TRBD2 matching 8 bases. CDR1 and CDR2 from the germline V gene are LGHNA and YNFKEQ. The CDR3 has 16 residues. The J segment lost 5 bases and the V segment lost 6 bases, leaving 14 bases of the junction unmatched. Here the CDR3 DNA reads TGTGCCAGCAGGGATCTGGTTTCGGGGGGGCAGGAGACCCAGTACTTC. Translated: CASRDLVSGGQETQYF.

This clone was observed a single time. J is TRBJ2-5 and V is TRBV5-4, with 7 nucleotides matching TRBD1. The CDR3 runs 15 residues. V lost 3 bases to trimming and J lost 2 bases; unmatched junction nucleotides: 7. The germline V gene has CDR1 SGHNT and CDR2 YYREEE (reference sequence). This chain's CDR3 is CASSYGTARQETQYF. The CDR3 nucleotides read TGTGCCAGCAGCTACGGGACAGCCCGACAAGAGACCCAGTACTTC.

The CDR3: CASSPQREGDNEQFF. CDR3 nucleotides: TGTGCCAGCAGTCCTCAGCGGGAGGGAGACAATGAGCAGTTCTTC. The chain joins TRBV27 to TRBJ2-1; 10 nucleotides align to TRBD2. Trimming cost V 5 bases and J 5 bases; bases outside gene matches: 6. The CDR3 spans 15 residues. CDR1 and CDR2 from the germline V gene are MNHEY and SMNVEV (reference sequence).

CDR3 region: CASSPGGNNEQFF. In DNA, the CDR3 is TGTGCCAGCAGCCCGGGAGGGAACAATGAGCAGTTCTTC. The rearrangement joins TRBV7-3 to TRBJ2-1; the match to TRBD2 covers 8 bases. CDR3 size: 13 residues. V was pared by 5 bases and J by 5 bases, with 2 bases of the junction left unmatched. Per germline, CDR1 SGHTA and CDR2 FQGTGA.

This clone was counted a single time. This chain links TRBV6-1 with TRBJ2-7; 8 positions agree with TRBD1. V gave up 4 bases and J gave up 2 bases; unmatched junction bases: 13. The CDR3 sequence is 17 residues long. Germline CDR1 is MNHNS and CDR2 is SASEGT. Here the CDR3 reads CASSATQTGQGTYEQYF. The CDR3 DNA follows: TGTGCCAGCAGTGCCACTCAAACCGGACAGGGCACCTACGAGCAGTACTTC.

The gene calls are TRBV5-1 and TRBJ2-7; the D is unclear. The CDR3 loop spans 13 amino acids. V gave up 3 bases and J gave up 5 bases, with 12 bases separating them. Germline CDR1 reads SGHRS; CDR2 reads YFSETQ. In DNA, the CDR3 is TGCGCCAGCAGCTCGACATCTCCCCACGAGCAGTACTTC. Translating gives CASSSTSPHEQYF.

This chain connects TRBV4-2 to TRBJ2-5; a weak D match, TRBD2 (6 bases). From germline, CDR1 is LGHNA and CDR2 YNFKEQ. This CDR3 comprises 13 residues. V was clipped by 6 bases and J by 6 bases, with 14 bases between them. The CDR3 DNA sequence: TGTGCCAGCAGTGTTCGGGGGATTCAGACCCAGTACTTC. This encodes CASSVRGIQTQYF.